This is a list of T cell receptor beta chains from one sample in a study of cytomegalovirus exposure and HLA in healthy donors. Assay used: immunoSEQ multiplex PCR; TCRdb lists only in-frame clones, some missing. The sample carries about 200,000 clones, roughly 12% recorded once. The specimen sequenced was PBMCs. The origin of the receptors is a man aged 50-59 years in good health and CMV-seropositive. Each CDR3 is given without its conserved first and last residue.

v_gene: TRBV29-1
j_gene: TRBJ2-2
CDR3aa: SVKDPGQGTGELF

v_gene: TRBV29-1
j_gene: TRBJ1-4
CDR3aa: SVWGGAGEKLF

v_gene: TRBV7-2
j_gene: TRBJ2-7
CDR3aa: ASSPGTPGPYEQY

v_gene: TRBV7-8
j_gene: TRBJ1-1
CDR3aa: ASSHYEGEAF

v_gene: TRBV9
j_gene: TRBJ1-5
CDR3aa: ASSVDEVLGPQH

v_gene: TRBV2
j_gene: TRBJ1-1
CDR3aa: ASSLSMNTEAF

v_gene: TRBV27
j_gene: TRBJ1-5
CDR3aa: ASSLTGTGGSQPQH

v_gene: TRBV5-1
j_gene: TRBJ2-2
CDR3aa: ASSSRGNTGELF

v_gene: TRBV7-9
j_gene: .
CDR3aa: ASSSRSGLKSEQY

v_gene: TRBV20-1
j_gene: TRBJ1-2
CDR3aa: SASRELGYT

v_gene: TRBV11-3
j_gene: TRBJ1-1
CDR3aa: ASSHRGRNTEAF

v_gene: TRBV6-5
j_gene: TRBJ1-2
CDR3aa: ASSYWQGSDGYT

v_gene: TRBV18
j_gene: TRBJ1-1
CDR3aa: ASSQAGQTEAF

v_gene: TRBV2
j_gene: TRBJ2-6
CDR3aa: ASSEVGAGANVLT

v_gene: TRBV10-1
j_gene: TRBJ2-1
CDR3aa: ASSESTRYNEQF

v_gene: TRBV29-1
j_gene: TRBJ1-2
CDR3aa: SGWGGSGGYT

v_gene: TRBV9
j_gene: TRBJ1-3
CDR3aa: ASSVAFSSGNTIY

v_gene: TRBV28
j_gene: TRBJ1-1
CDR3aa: ASSLFDSYFNTEAF

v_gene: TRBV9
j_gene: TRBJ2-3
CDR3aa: ASSPQGGGSGGAGGTQY

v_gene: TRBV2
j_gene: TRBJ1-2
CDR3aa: ASSGDSNYGYT

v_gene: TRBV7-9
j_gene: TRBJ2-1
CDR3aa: AGKLAGSYNEQF

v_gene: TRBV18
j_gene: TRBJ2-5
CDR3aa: ASSPGGQVQETQY

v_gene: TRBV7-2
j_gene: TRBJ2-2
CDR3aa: ASTPRRVSVGELF

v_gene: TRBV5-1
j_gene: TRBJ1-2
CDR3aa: ASSPQGQESNYGYT

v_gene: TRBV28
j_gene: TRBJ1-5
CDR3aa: ASRTGGDQPQH

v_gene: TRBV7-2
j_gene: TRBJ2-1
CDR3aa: ASSRQGARNEQF